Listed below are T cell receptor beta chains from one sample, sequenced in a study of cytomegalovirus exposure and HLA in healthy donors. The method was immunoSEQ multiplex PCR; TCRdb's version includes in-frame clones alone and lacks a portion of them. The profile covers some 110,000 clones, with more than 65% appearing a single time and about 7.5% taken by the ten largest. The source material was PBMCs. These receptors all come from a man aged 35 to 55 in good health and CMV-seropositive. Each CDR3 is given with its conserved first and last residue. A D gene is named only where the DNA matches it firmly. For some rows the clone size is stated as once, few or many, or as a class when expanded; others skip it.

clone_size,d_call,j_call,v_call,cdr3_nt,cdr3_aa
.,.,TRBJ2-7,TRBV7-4,TGTGCCAGCAGCCTCGGCTCCTACGAGCAGTACTTC,CASSLGSYEQYF
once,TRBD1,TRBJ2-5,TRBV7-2,TGTGCCAGCAGCTCTAGACAGGGACGGGAGACCCAGTACTTC,CASSSRQGRETQYF
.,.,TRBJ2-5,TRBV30,TGTGCCTGGAGTCAGGGGGAGACCCAGTACTTC,CAWSQGETQYF
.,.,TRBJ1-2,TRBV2,TGTGCCAGCAGGAAAGTGGGTCATAGGGGTAGTGGCTACACCTTC,CASRKVGHRGSGYTF
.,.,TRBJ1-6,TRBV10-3,TGTGCCATCAGTTCTCAGGGGATAGGGAATTCACCCCTCCACTTT,CAISSQGIGNSPLHF
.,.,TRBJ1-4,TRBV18,TGTGCCAGCTCACCTTTTAACAGCCCCGTTAATGAAAAACTGTTTTTT,CASSPFNSPVNEKLFF
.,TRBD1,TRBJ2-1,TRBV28,TGTGCCAGCAGTCGGACAGGTGGGGTACGCAATGAGCAGTTCTTC,CASSRTGGVRNEQFF
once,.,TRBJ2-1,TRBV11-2,TGTGCCAGCAGCTTTCGCGGCTCCTACAATGAGCAGTTCTTC,CASSFRGSYNEQFF
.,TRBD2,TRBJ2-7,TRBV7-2,TGTGCCAGCAGCTTAAGACTAGCGGAGGGGAAGGAGCAGTACTTC,CASSLRLAEGKEQYF
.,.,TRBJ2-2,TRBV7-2,TGTGCCAGCACCCCGGGCGGAGGGAACACCGGGGAGCTGTTTTTT,CASTPGGGNTGELFF
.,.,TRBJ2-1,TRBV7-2,TGTGCCAGCAGCTTAAGAGGGGGGGTCTCCTACAATGAGCAGTTCTTC,CASSLRGGVSYNEQFF
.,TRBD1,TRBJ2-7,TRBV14,TGTGCCAGCAGCCAAGGGGCCCGCTCGGTGGGCAGGGGGCTCAACTCCTACGAGCAGTACTTC,CASSQGARSVGRGLNSYEQYF
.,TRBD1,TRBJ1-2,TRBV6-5,TGTGCCAGCAGAAGACAGGGTCGAGGCTACACCTTC,CASRRQGRGYTF
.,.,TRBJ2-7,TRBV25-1,TGTGCCAGCAGTGAGGCGGGCGCGAGGCGTGTGGACGAGCAGTACTTC,CASSEAGARRVDEQYF
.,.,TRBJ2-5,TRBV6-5,TGTGCCAGCAGTTACTCGATCTGGACTAGGGGGGAGACCCAGTACTTC,CASSYSIWTRGETQYF
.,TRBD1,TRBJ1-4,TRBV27,TGTGCCAGCAGGGGACAGGAGAAGGGGACTAATGAAAAACTGTTTTTT,CASRGQEKGTNEKLFF
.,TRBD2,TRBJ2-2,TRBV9,TGTGCCAGCAGCGGGCTAGCGGGGAAGAACACCGGGGAGCTGTTTTTT,CASSGLAGKNTGELFF
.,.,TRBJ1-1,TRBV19,TGTGCCAGTAGTCCCGGAGCCACAGGTTTGGGCTTTAAAGCTTTCTTT,CASSPGATGLGFKAFF
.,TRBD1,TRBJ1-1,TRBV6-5,TGTGCCAGCAGTGGCGACCGGACAGGCCGGATTGAAGCTTTCTTT,CASSGDRTGRIEAFF
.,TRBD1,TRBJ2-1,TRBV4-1,TGCGCCAGCAGCCACGGACAGGGGGCTTTCAATGAGCAGTTCTTC,CASSHGQGAFNEQFF
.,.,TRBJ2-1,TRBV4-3,TGCGCCAGCAGCCAAGATTTGGGGGGGGCCAGCGATGAGCAGTTCTTC,CASSQDLGGASDEQFF
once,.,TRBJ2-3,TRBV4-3,TGCGCCAGCAGCCAAGGGGCGAACTCAAGAAGCACAGATACGCAGTATTTT,CASSQGANSRSTDTQYF
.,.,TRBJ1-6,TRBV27,TGTGCCAGCAGTCTGACAAATTCACCCCTCCACTTT,CASSLTNSPLHF
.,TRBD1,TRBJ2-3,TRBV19,TGTGCCAGTAGCGGGACAGGGGGCTTCACAGATACGCAGTATTTT,CASSGTGGFTDTQYF
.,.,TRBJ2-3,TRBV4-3,TGCGCCAGCAGCCAAACCGGGACATTCCGTCCAGATACGCAGTATTTT,CASSQTGTFRPDTQYF
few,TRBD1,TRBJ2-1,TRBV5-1,TGCGCCAGCAGCTTTGGACAGGGTGGGAATGAGCAGTTCTTC,CASSFGQGGNEQFF
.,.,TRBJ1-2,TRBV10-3,TGTGCCATCAGTGAGTTGGGGGGGCGTTATGGCTACACCTTC,CAISELGGRYGYTF
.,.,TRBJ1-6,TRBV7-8,TGTGCCAGCAGCTTAGATCAGGGACTAAATTCACCCCTCCACTTT,CASSLDQGLNSPLHF
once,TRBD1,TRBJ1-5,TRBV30,TGTGCCTGGAGTACAGGAGGACAGGGGACAAGACAGCCCCAGCATTTT,CAWSTGGQGTRQPQHF
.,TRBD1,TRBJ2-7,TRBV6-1,TGTGCCAGCAGTGTAGGTGGACAGGGCCCCTACGAGCAGTACTTC,CASSVGGQGPYEQYF